This T cell receptor (beta chain) appears in the sequencing data of a study of shared clonotypes between healthy human individuals. Study information: The cohort comprised a couple of women and a few men. Their ages spanned 18 to 49 years.

Sequencing used immunoSEQ multiplex PCR; TCRdb keeps in-frame clones, though not all of them. The sample records millions of clones, roughly 94% being singletons. Concerning this clone itself: What it binds is not known.

The CDR3 is 11 residues long. The V end was cut by 5 bases, the J end by 14 bases, with 13 bases between. The germline V gene has CDR1 MGHDK and CDR2 SYGVNS. Study-level results: Estimated clonotype richness was generally higher in naive than memory subsets. Some naive CD4 clonotypes, around 4.9%, turned up in common across several donors. The generation probabilities recorded for non-shared clonotypes fell below those of clonotypes shared by all four donors.

Sequencing was done on a sample of naive CD4+ T cells sorted from blood. The sample's subset: CD45RA+ positively selected. The receptor's source is a man between 18 and 35 years old in good health. V and J are TRBV25-1 and TRBJ2-1, with D tentatively TRBD2 (5 bases). The CDR3, as DNA: TGTGCCAGCAGTCCAGGAGCCGGGGAGTTCTTC. Protein product: CASSPGAGEFF.